This T cell receptor beta chain was sequenced during a study of T cell repertoires in cytomegalovirus infection. Looking at the study overall: Public TCR beta signatures provided an indication of both CMV infection and a matching HLA type.

TCRdb passed the reads through MiXCR, listing each CDR3 protein once. Among hundreds of thousands of distinct CDR3 sequences listed, roughly 26% were seen once. Study-wide results and limits: The study found HLA-C-restricted CMV-specific TCR beta clonotypes dominating the ex vivo response. Summed frequency of shared TCR beta families picked out CMV carriers who also had the relevant HLA.

This clonotype was detected many times. Antigen specificity is unknown. Trimming removed 0 bases at V and 0 bases at J, with 5 bases between. Germline V gene lookup returns CDR1 SGHDN and CDR2 FVKESK. The CDR3 is 14 residues long. V usage is TRBV14 and J usage is TRBJ1-1, with D uncertain. The clonotype comes from a human donor in good health (CMV status not recorded). Some clones in this sample may be carry-over from other donors' samples. The specimen sequenced was CD8+ T cells from PBMCs. CDR3 protein: CASSQDLMNTEAFF. The CDR3 DNA reads TGTGCCAGCAGCCAAGATCTGATGAACACTGAAGCTTTCTTT.